A single sample is the source of the 4 T cell receptor beta chains below, sequenced in a study of T cells in Graves' hyperthyroidism and ophthalmopathy. Template material for amplifying TCR beta CDR3 regions consisted of RNA transcripts. Initially, a first-round RT-PCR of the TCR CDR3 employed the HTBI primer set. TCRdb ran MiXCR on the multiplex PCR reads and lists one entry per CDR3 protein. The sample lists over 400,000 distinct CDR3 sequences, around a fifth occurring once. Source material: blood. The receptors were sampled from a woman in her 70s with Graves' ophthalmopathy.

The chain is built from TRBV10-3 and TRBJ2-7; 8 bases fit TRBD1. With V trimmed by 4 bases and J by 2 bases, 7 bases remained unmatched. The CDR3 loop spans 15 amino acids. Germline CDR1 is ENHRY and CDR2 is SYGVKD. This chain's CDR3 is CAISGPDRGTYEQYF. The CDR3 bases are TGTGCCATCAGTGGGCCTGACAGGGGAACCTACGAGCAGTACTTC.

This clonotype occurred a few times. The rearrangement joins TRBV5-1 to TRBJ2-7, with 8 bases lining up with TRBD2. CDR1 and CDR2 from the germline V gene are SGHRS and YFSETQ. Losses at the gene ends were 4 bases for V and 3 bases for J; bases not matched to a gene: 6. CDR3 length: 14 amino acids. The CDR3 spells CASSHGTRGYEQYF. The DNA for the CDR3 is TGCGCCAGCAGCCACGGGACTAGGGGCTACGAGCAGTACTTC.

This clonotype was observed a handful of times. V usage is TRBV7-2 and J usage is TRBJ2-5, with TRBD2 matching over 12 bases. The J segment lost 1 base and the V segment lost 5 bases, leaving 2 bases of the junction unmatched. The CDR3 runs 15 residues. CDR1 and CDR2 (germline): SGHTA, FQGNSA. The chain's CDR3 is CASSPGLAGQETQYF. The CDR3, as DNA: TGTGCCAGCAGCCCGGGACTAGCGGGCCAAGAGACCCAGTACTTC. The full variable domain, rest sourced from reference TRBV7-2 and TRBJ2-5, is GAGVSQSPSNKVTEKGKDVELRCDPISGHTALYWYRQSLGQGLEFLIYFQGNSAPDKSGLPSDRFSAERTGGSVSTLTIQRTQQEDSAVYLCASSPGLAGQETQYFGPGTRLLVL.

This clonotype was seen only a few times. The chain couples TRBV24-1 to TRBJ2-2; D uncertain. Germline CDR1 KGHDR, CDR2 SFDVKD. Trimming shortened V by 3 bases and J by 7 bases, and 14 bases separated the two germline ends. There are 15 residues in the CDR3. CDR3 region: CATSDHLSPGGELFF. CDR3 sequence (DNA): TGTGCCACCAGTGATCATTTAAGTCCTGGCGGGGAGCTGTTTTTT.